One TCR beta chain is described in this entry. Its target antigen remains unknown. No much larger clone is present one base from it, and per-base qualities are unavailable. This entry belongs to a study of blood T cells in healthy people across ages (dated by TCRdb to the mid-2010s). Concerning the study at large: In model experiments, roughly one uniquely barcoded TCR beta cDNA molecule per two T cells was captured by template switching. To track age-related changes in TCR beta repertoire diversity, the study relied on deep sequencing normalized with unique cDNA molecular identifiers. Using the same blood draw, the study looked at two additional independent replicas of 1 million unique cDNA reads for two donors, one aged 18 to 30 and the other aged 80 or older. Donors of different ages were randomly distributed across sequencing lanes to avoid experimental bias. The donors were split into four age groups: young (average 16 years), middle-aged (around 37), aged (more than 55) and long-lived (under 90). Beyond this particular receptor, the publication reports: There was a strong correlation between observed TCR beta diversity and the percentage of naive T cells measured by flow cytometry. Conclusive comparison of naive and antigen-experienced compartments was prevented by the profiling of bulk unsorted PBMCs. Compared with the aged group, the long-lived group had more naive CD4+ T cells, fewer expanded clones and increased TCR diversity, a pattern suggesting age selection. The CMV infection status of donors was not known, potentially confounding age-related changes in expanded clonotypes. Estimates of total diversity based on one million sequenced T cells were regarded as lower bounds and as underestimates. Observed TCR beta diversity per million T cells fell roughly linearly with age, and a significant reduction was already apparent by age around 40.

The library was built by means of 5' RACE. Sequencing took place on an Illumina HiSeq 2500. A second PCR of roughly 7 to 11 cycles was performed with a sample-barcoded 5' primer and a J-beta primer mix. Each TCR beta cDNA molecule received a unique molecular identifier from a template-switch 5' adaptor carrying 12 random nucleotides. At least 2.5 million CDR3-containing paired-end reads were obtained from each sample. The Mint cDNA synthesis kit, primed by a TRBC-specific oligonucleotide, was used to synthesize first-strand cDNA from all RNA. All cDNA was treated with uracil-DNA glycosylase and then went through a first 18-cycle PCR with the universal primers M1SS and BC2_uni_R. Per the authors' processing: For normalization, 1 million high-quality reads, each with a distinct molecular identifier, were randomly selected from each sample. Reads sharing molecular identifiers were discarded rather than binned into consensus sequences. CDR3 identification, clonotype clustering and error correction used MiTCR with a Q25 quality threshold and the strictest error-elimination algorithm. A nonparametric unseen species model using Euler transformation provided a lower-bound estimate of total TCR beta diversity. TCRdb trimmed public reads at Q25 via fastp, called clones via MiXCR and kept in-frame beta chains. All rows with the same CDR3 protein become a single entry with the most common DNA and genes. V and J calls and clone size were set by TCRdb, not the authors. The sample yields about 800,000 distinct CDR3 sequences; 58% were counted once. Of the sample, roughly 22% is held by the ten largest clones.

At the junction V is shortened by 3 bases and J by 3 bases; bases outside the gene matches: 7. CDR1 and CDR2, looked up from the germline V gene, are SGHTA and FQGNSA. The CDR3, from cysteine to phenylalanine, totals 15 residues. Left in the record is the CDR3 DNA by itself, 45 bases read in frame from the first base. The 39 donors, aged about 6 to 95 years, were systemically healthy Caucasian individuals from Russia. Around 9.9 milliliters of peripheral blood were collected from each donor into EDTA-treated Vacutainer tubes. Ficoll-Paque density-gradient centrifugation was used to isolate PBMCs, with at least 6 million per sample. Total RNA, at least 5 micrograms per sample, was extracted from PBMCs with Trizol reagent. For every donor, an aliquot of PBMCs went through flow cytometry to measure the percentages of naive CD45RAhigh/CD27high T cells.

What was sequenced was blood. The sequence joins TRBV7-2 to TRBJ2-7; 8 central bases correspond to TRBD1. The TCR sequence derives from a man aged 25-45 years in good health. The bases read TGTGCCAGCAGCTTCAGGACAGGGATAAACTACGAGCAGTACTTC. This gives the protein CASSFRTGINYEQYF.